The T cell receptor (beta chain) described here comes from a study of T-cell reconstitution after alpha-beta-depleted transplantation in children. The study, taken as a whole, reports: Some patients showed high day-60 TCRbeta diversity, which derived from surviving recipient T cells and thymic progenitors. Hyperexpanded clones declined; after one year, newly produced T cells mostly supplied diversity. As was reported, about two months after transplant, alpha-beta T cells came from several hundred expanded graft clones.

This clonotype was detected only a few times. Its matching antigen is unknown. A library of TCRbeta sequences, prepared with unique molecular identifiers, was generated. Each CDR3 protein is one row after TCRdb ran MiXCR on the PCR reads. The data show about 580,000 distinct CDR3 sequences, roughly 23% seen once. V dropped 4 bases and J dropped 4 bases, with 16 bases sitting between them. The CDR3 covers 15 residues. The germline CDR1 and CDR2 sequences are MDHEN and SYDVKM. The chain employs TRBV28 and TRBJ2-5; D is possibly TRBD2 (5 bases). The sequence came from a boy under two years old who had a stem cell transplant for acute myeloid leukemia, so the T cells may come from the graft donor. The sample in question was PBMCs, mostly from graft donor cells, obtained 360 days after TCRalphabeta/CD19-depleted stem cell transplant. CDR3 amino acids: CASSSSPRAGETQYF. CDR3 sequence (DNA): TGTGCCAGCAGTTCGTCCCCGAGGGCGGGAGAGACCCAGTACTTC.